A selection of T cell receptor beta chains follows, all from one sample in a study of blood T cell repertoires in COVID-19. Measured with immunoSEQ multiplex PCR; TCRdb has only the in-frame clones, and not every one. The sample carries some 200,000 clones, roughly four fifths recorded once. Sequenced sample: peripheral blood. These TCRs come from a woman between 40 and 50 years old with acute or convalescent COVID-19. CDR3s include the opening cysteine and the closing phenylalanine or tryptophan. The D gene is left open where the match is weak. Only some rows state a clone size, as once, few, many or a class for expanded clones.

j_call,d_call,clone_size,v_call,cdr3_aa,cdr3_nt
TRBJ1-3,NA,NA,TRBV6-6,CASRNWENSGNTIYF,TGTGCCAGCAGGAACTGGGAGAACTCTGGAAACACCATATATTTT
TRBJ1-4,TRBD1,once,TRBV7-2,CASSFGTGVEKLFF,TGTGCCAGCAGCTTCGGGACAGGGGTTGAAAAACTGTTTTTT
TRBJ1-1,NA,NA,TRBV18,CASSPQGSTEAFF,TGTGCCAGCTCCCCCCAGGGTTCCACTGAAGCTTTCTTT
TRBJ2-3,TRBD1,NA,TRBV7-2,CASSFRAKGQGSTDTQYF,TGTGCCAGCAGCTTCCGCGCAAAAGGACAGGGCTCCACAGATACGCAGTATTTT
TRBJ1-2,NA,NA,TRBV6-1,CASSEGEAYGYTF,TGTGCCAGCAGTGAAGGCGAAGCCTATGGCTACACCTTC
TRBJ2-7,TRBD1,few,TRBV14,CASSLPGQGEQYF,TGTGCCAGCAGTCTTCCGGGACAGGGCGAGCAGTACTTC
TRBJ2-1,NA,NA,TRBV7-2,CASNKGNSGNEQFF,TGTGCCAGCAACAAGGGGAATAGCGGCAATGAGCAGTTCTTC
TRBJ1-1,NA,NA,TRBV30,CAWKQKMNTEAFF,TGTGCCTGGAAACAGAAGATGAACACTGAAGCTTTCTTT
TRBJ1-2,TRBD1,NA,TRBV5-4,CASSPGGTARYGYTF,TGTGCCAGCAGCCCGGGGGGGACAGCGCGCTATGGCTACACCTTC
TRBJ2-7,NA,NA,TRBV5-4,CASSLGGASPYEQYF,TGTGCCAGCAGCTTGGGCGGGGCCAGCCCCTACGAGCAGTACTTC
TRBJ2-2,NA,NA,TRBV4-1,CASSQFRGNGELFF,TGCGCCAGCAGCCAATTTCGGGGGAACGGGGAGCTGTTTTTT
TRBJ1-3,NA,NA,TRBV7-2,CASSLGVGVGGNTIYF,TGTGCCAGCAGCTTAGGTGTCGGGGTGGGAGGAAACACCATATATTTT
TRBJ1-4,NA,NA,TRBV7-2,CASSWGLGEEKLFF,TGTGCCAGCAGCTGGGGGCTAGGGGAAGAAAAACTGTTTTTT
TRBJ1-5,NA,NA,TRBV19,CASSIGSGNLNQPQHF,TGTGCCAGTAGTATAGGATCGGGGAACCTCAATCAGCCCCAGCATTTT
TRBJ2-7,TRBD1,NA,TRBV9,CASSHGTGGGPPYEQYF,TGTGCCAGCAGCCACGGGACAGGGGGGGGCCCTCCCTACGAGCAGTACTTC
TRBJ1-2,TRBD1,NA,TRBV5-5,CASSLGVRGIDGYTF,TGTGCCAGCAGCTTGGGAGTCAGGGGGATTGATGGCTACACCTTC
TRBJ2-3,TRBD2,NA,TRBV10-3,CAISAGIGREYTDTQYF,TGTGCCATCAGTGCTGGGATAGGGCGGGAGTACACAGATACGCAGTATTTT
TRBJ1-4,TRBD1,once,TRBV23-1,CASSQSRGWLIATNEKLFF,TGCGCCAGCAGTCAGTCCAGGGGGTGGTTGATCGCAACTAATGAAAAACTGTTTTTT
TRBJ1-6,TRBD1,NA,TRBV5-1,CASSLERQGMNSPLHF,TGCGCCAGCAGCCTAGAACGACAGGGGATGAATTCACCCCTCCACTTT
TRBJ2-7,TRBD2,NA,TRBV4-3,CASSKGGGRDSYEQYF,TGCGCCAGCAGCAAGGGGGGCGGGAGGGACTCCTACGAGCAGTACTTC
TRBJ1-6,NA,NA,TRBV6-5,CASSYSGQTNSPLHF,TGTGCCAGCAGTTACTCAGGACAGACGAATTCACCCCTCCACTTT
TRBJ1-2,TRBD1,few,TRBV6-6,CASSFDRGGYGYTF,TGTGCCAGCAGCTTCGACAGGGGTGGCTATGGCTACACCTTC
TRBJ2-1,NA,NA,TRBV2,CASSEQVGIGDISYNEQFF,TGTGCCAGCAGTGAACAAGTAGGTATAGGGGACATCTCCTACAATGAGCAGTTCTTC
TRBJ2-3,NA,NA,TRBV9,CASSVGVAMNRDTQYF,TGTGCCAGCAGCGTAGGGGTCGCCATGAACAGAGATACGCAGTATTTT
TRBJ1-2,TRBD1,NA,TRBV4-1,CASRARTGGNYGYTF,TGCGCCAGCAGGGCTCGGACAGGGGGTAACTATGGCTACACCTTC
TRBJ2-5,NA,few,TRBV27,CASGDFEETQYF,TGTGCCAGCGGGGACTTCGAGGAGACCCAGTACTTC
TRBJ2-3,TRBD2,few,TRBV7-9,CATRETSGRTSTDTQYF,TGTGCCACCAGGGAGACTAGCGGGAGGACTAGCACAGATACGCAGTATTTT
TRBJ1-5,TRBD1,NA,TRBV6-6,CASRQQGASNQPQHF,TGTGCCAGCAGGCAACAGGGGGCTAGCAATCAGCCCCAGCATTTT
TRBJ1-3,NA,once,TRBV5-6,CASSLYRPSGNTIYF,TGTGCCAGCAGCTTGTACAGGCCCTCTGGAAACACCATATATTTT
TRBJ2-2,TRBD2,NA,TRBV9,CASSASGRETGELFF,TGTGCCAGCAGCGCCAGCGGGAGAGAGACCGGGGAGCTGTTTTTT
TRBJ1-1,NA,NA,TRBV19,CASRSDTNTEAFF,TGTGCCAGTAGGTCGGACACAAACACTGAAGCTTTCTTT
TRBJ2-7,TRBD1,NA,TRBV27,CASSPFVDRSEQYF,TGTGCCAGCAGTCCCTTCGTGGACAGGTCCGAGCAGTACTTC
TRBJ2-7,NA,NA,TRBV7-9,CASTDRQTEQYF,TGTGCCAGCACCGATAGACAGACCGAGCAGTACTTC
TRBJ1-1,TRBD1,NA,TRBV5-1,CASSLVGQGVNTEAFF,TGCGCCAGCAGCTTGGTGGGACAGGGGGTGAACACTGAAGCTTTCTTT
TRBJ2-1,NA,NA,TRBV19,CASTPRDTSSYNEQFF,TGTGCCAGTACCCCCCGAGACACCAGCTCCTACAATGAGCAGTTCTTC
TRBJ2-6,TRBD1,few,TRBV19,CASSIKGASGANVLTF,TGTGCCAGTAGTATAAAGGGGGCTTCTGGGGCCAACGTCCTGACTTTC
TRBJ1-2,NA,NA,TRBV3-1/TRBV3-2,CASSQDNSYGYTF,TGTGCCAGCAGCCAAGATAATAGCTATGGCTACACCTTC
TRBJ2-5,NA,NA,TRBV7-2,CASSFRLTETQYF,TGTGCCAGCAGCTTCCGACTGACTGAGACCCAGTACTTC
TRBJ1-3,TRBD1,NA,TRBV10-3,CATYRGQTVGNTIYF,TGTGCCACCTACAGGGGCCAGACCGTTGGAAACACCATATATTTT
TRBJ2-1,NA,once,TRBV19,CASSADRVNEQFF,TGTGCCAGTAGTGCGGACAGAGTCAATGAGCAGTTCTTC
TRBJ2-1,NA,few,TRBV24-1,CATSDLRGADNEQFF,TGTGCCACCAGTGATTTGCGGGGGGCGGACAATGAGCAGTTCTTC
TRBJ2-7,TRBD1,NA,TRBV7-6,CASSLGPTTTGTEVLLREQYF,TGTGCCAGCAGCTTGGGTCCAACGACCACCGGGACAGAAGTTCTTCTAAGGGAGCAGTACTTC
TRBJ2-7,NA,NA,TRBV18,CASSPEMAGEQYF,TGTGCCAGCTCACCAGAAATGGCAGGCGAGCAGTACTTC
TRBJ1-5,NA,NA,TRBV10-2,CASSRGGSNQPQHF,TGCGCCAGCAGTCGGGGGGGGAGCAATCAGCCCCAGCATTTT
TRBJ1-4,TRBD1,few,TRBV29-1,CSVYTGGANEKLFF,TGCAGCGTTTATACAGGGGGAGCTAATGAAAAACTGTTTTTT
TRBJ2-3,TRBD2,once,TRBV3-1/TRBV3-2,CASSGTSGGNTQYF,TGTGCCAGCAGCGGGACTAGCGGGGGTAATACGCAGTATTTT
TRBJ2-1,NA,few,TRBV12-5,CASGFRPGNEQFF,TGTGCTAGTGGTTTTCGCCCGGGTAATGAGCAGTTCTTC
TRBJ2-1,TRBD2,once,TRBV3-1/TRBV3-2,CASSQEVGRATYNEQFF,TGTGCCAGCAGCCAAGAGGTCGGGAGGGCTACCTACAATGAGCAGTTCTTC
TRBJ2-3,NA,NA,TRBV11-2,CASSLVSVSTDTQYF,TGTGCCAGCAGCTTAGTTTCCGTTAGCACAGATACGCAGTATTTT
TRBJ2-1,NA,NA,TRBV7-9,CASSPHTPSESYNEQFF,TGTGCCAGCAGCCCCCACACGCCTAGCGAGTCCTACAATGAGCAGTTCTTC
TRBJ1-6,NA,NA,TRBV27,CASSWTAEAPLHF,TGTGCCAGCAGTTGGACAGCTGAGGCACCCCTCCACTTT
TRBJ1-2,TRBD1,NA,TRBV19,CAAHGGQLNYGYTF,TGTGCCGCACATGGGGGACAGCTTAACTATGGCTACACCTTC
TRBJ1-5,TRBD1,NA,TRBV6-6,CASIQGAEQPQHF,TGTGCCAGCATCCAGGGGGCTGAGCAGCCCCAGCATTTT
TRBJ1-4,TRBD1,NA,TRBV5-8,CASSLHGTGDEKLFF,TGTGCCAGCAGCCTCCACGGGACAGGGGACGAAAAACTGTTTTTT
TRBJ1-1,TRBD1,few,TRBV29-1,CSVKQGGNEAFF,TGCAGCGTGAAACAGGGGGGGAATGAAGCTTTCTTT
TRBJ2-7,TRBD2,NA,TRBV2,CASSDSLLAGGLDSSYEQYF,TGTGCCAGCAGTGATTCTTTGTTGGCGGGGGGACTTGATAGCTCCTACGAGCAGTACTTC